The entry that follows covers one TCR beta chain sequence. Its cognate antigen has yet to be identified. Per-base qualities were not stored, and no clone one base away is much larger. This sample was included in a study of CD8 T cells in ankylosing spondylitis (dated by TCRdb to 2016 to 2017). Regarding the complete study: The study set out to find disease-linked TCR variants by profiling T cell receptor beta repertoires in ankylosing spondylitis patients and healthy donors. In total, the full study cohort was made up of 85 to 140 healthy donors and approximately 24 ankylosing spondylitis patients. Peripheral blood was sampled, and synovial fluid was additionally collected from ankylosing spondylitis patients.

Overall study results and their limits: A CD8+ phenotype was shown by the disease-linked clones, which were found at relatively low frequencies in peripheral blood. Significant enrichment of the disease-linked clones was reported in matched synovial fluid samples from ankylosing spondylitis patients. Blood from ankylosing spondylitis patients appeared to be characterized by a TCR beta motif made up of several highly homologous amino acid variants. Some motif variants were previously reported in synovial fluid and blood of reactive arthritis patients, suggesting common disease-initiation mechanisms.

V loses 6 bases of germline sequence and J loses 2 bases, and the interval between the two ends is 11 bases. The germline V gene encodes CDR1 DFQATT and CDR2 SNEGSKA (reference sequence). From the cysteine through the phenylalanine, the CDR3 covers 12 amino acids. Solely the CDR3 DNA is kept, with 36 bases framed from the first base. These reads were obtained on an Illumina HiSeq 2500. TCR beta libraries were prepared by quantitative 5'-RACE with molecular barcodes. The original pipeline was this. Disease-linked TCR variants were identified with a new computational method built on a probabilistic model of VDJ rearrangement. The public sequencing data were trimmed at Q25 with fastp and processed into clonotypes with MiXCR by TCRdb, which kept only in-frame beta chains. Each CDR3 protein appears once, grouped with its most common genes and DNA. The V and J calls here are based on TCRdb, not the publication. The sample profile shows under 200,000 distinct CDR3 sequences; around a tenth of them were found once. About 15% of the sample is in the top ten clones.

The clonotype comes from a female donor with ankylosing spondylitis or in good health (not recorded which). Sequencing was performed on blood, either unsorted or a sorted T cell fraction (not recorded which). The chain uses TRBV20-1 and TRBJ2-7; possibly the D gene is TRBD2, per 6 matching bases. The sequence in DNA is TGCAGTGCGGGGCGGGATGCCTACGAGCAGTACTTC. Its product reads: CSAGRDAYEQYF.